Presented here are 14 T cell receptor beta chains from one specimen sequenced in a study of T cells in women clearing cervical HPV infection. Some clones are missing from TCRdb's copy, which holds only in-frame ones; the method was immunoSEQ multiplex PCR. This sample contains 15,000 to 20,000 clones. What was sequenced was blood buffy coat. The receptors stem from a woman between 18 and 75 years old with a cervical HPV16 infection that either progressed to CIN3+ or cleared (not recorded which).

With regard to this clone: The read gets to within 3 residues of the CDR3 end, and the germline J gene fills in the rest. This rearrangement joins TRBV9 to TRBJ1-4; TRBD1 agrees at 9 bases. Per the germline V gene, CDR1 is SGDLS and CDR2 is YYNGEE. V trimming: 4 bases; J trimming: 4 bases; junction bases outside the gene matches: 5. CDR3 size: 15 residues. CDR3 residues: CASSPSGQGNEKLFF. The CDR3 DNA, read in part, is TGTGCCAGCAGCCCTTCGGGACAGGGTAATGAAAAA.

Concerning this clone itself: The read falls 3 residues short of the CDR3 end, and the missing part is taken from the germline J gene. The rearrangement joins TRBV2 to TRBJ2-3; tentatively, D is TRBD1 (5 bases). The germline CDR1 and CDR2 sequences are SNHLY and FYNNEI. V lost 6 bases and J lost 1, with 17 bases in between. This CDR3 has 16 amino acids. The part of the CDR3 DNA that was read is TGTGCCAGCAGCCTCTCAGGGAACCGGGGCACAGATACG. It translates to CASSLSGNRGTDT. In full, the CDR3 is CASSLSGNRGTDTQYF.

Concerning this clone itself: The read halts 3 residues ahead of the CDR3 end, with the missing end drawn from the germline J gene. This chain uses TRBV20-1 with TRBJ2-6; D may be TRBD2 (5 bases). The CDR3 totals 17 residues. Germline V gene lookup returns CDR1 DFQATT and CDR2 SNEGSKA (reference sequence). Trimming took 6 bases from V and 3 from J, leaving 21 bases between them. CDR3 sequence: CSALRSGIARGANVLTF. The DNA read from the CDR3 is TGCAGTGCCCTTCGAAGCGGTATTGCACGTGGGGCCAACGTC.

Frequency places this clone as medium-sized. The CDR3 is cut off 3 residues early in the read; its end comes from the germline J gene. The rearrangement joins TRBV2 to TRBJ2-3; 10 bases map to TRBD2. Per germline, CDR1 SNHLY and CDR2 FYNNEI. The length of the CDR3 is 15 residues. The J segment lost 4 bases and the V segment lost 8 bases, leaving 9 bases of the junction unmatched. CDR3 DNA (partial): TGTGCCAGCCTCAGGATTAGCGGGAGGTCAGATACG. As protein: CASLRISGRSDT. The complete CDR3 reads CASLRISGRSDTQYF.

In the case of this clone: The read ends 3 residues shy of where the CDR3 ends; the end is completed using the germline J gene. J is TRBJ1-5 and V is TRBV19; unclear D gene. Trimming shortened V by 4 bases and J by 0 bases, and 10 bases separated the two germline ends. Looked up from germline, CDR1 is LNHDA and CDR2 is SQIVND (reference sequence). This CDR3 has 15 amino acids. This CDR3 is CASSSQDASNQPQHF. The sequenced CDR3 bases are TGTGCCAGTAGTAGCCAGGATGCTAGCAATCAGCCC.

Remarks on this clone: Read data end 3 residues before the CDR3 end; the end is taken from the germline J gene. The chain recombines TRBV9 with TRBJ2-3; no firm D call. V lost 2 bases and J lost 4, with 11 bases in between. CDR3 length: 14 amino acids. Germline assignment: CDR1 SGDLS and CDR2 YYNGEE. Partial CDR3 DNA: TGTGCCAGCAGCGTGCTGAGCTTGGCAGATACG. This gives the protein CASSVLSLADT. The full CDR3 is CASSVLSLADTQYF. The full variable domain, with the rest looked up from reference TRBV9 and TRBJ2-3, is DSGVTQTPKHLITATGQRVTLRCSPRSGDLSVYWYQQSLDQGLQFLIQYYNGEERAKGNILERFSAQQFPDLHSELNLSSLELGDSALYFCASSVLSLADTQYFGPGTRLTVL.

On this clone: The CDR3 goes on 3 residues after the read ends, and that part is filled in from the germline J gene. The V gene is TRBV19, the J gene TRBJ2-7, with TRBD2 matching 10 bases. Germline-derived CDR1 and CDR2 are LNHDA and SQIVND (reference sequence). V shed 8 bases and J 3 bases; nucleotides not matched to a gene: 4. CDR3 length equals 13 residues. The part of the CDR3 DNA that was read is TGTGCCAGTGGGACTAGCGTTCTCTACGAG. Residues: CASGTSVLYE. The full CDR3 reads CASGTSVLYEQYF.

A word on this clone: The sequenced fragment ends 3 residues before the CDR3 boundary, so the rest is inferred from the germline J gene. The chain couples TRBV7-6 to TRBJ1-4; 7 positions match TRBD1. The V segment lost 3 bases and the J segment 8 bases; nucleotides outside the gene matches: 9. The V gene's germline CDR1 is SGHVS and CDR2 FNYEAQ. This CDR3 spans 15 amino acids. The part of the CDR3 DNA that was read is TGTGCCAGCAGCTTGGGCACAGGGGTGAGGGAAAAA. It is translated as CASSLGTGVREK. The CDR3, in full, reads CASSLGTGVREKLFF.

With respect to this clone: The read gets to within 3 residues of the CDR3 end, and the germline J gene fills in the rest. The chain uses TRBV5-1 and TRBJ2-3; the match to TRBD1 covers 11 bases. The junction had 6 bases not matched to a gene; V was cut back by 5 bases and J by 4 bases. Germline V gives CDR1 SGHRS, CDR2 YFSETQ. The CDR3 totals 15 residues. The covered CDR3 bases are TGCGCCAGCAGTCCCGGGACAGGGGGAGCAGATACG. Translated: CASSPGTGGADT. The entire CDR3 protein reads CASSPGTGGADTQYF.

To note about this clone: Sequencing ends 3 residues short of the CDR3 end; the germline J gene provides the rest. The chain employs TRBV27 and TRBJ2-7, with D possibly TRBD2 on 6 matching bases. V lost 2 bases and J lost 6, with 11 bases in between. CDR1 is MNHEY, CDR2 SMNVEV, per germline (reference sequence). CDR3 length: 13 residues. Here the CDR3 reads CASSLRGGVEQYF. The DNA read from the CDR3 is TGTGCCAGCAGTTTAAGAGGCGGGGTCGAG.

About this clone itself: The CDR3 is cut off 3 residues early in the read; its end comes from the germline J gene. The chain employs TRBV29-1 and TRBJ1-2, with TRBD1 matching over 7 bases. With V trimmed by 6 bases and J by 2 bases, 15 bases remained unmatched. This CDR3 spans 16 amino acids. Germline V lookup: CDR1 SQVTM, CDR2 ANQGSEA. The covered CDR3 bases are TGCAGCGTCCCCGTAGGGGGCAGGGCGATAAACTATGGC. Residues: CSVPVGGRAINYG. Given in full, the CDR3 is CSVPVGGRAINYGYTF.

Turning to this clone: The read falls 3 residues short of the CDR3 end, and the missing part is taken from the germline J gene. The chain employs TRBV7-8 and TRBJ1-6; D is unclear. The V and J ends lost 5 bases and 7 bases respectively, with 18 bases between them. The germline V gene encodes CDR1 SGHVS and CDR2 FQNEAQ. There are 16 residues in the CDR3. The sequenced CDR3 bases are TGTGCCAGCAGCCTCACGACTATTAACAAGAATTCACCC. It yields the protein CASSLTTINKNSP. The CDR3 reads in full as CASSLTTINKNSPLHF.

As regards this clone: The missing CDR3 end, 3 residues past where the read stops, is filled in from the germline J gene. This chain connects TRBV18 to TRBJ2-1, with a tentative D call TRBD2 (6 bases). Germline lookup yields CDR1 KGHSH and CDR2 LQKENI. V lost 11 bases and J 1 base, leaving 24 bases between the germline ends. CDR3 length: 17 amino acids. The CDR3 is CASQGGKGLKSYNEQFF. The CDR3 DNA, read in part, is TGTGCCTCGCAGGGAGGCAAGGGCCTTAAGTCCTACAATGAG.

A remark on this clone: The DNA ends 3 residues before the CDR3 does, and the rest of the CDR3 is filled in from the germline J gene. The chain combines TRBV30 with TRBJ1-5; TRBD1 might be the D (5 bases). The V gene's germline CDR1 is GTSNPN and CDR2 SVGIG (reference sequence). This CDR3 contains 13 residues. Trimming pared 1 base from V and 7 bases from J, leaving 11 bases between. The CDR3 DNA, read in part, is TGTGCCTGGAGTGGATCCGAGGGGCAGCCC. Translating gives CAWSGSEGQP. The entire CDR3 protein reads CAWSGSEGQPQHF.